The text below deals with one T cell receptor beta chain. Its antigen is not known. The sample comes from a study of cytomegalovirus exposure and HLA in healthy donors. At the level of the study: For the approximately 430 genotyped donors, 75% to 90% fell within the Caucasian-associated ancestry cluster.

In germline, CDR1 is ENHRY, CDR2 SYGVKD. V lost 9 bases to trimming and J lost 1 base; unmatched junction nucleotides: 5. The CDR3 runs 14 residues. Study-level findings and limits: Several top significant clusters appeared, in a later analysis, to be linked to common viral pathogens. In a later analysis, specific HLA alleles were associated with approximately 16,000 TCR beta sequences at a 0.05 false discovery rate. Most of the TCR beta V segments (in an earlier analysis) were productive either about 87% or about 30% of the time.

PCR amplification relied on 60 Vbeta primers (plus 13 Jbeta primers). Only in-frame clones appear in the TCRdb table, and some are missing; sequencing was by immunoSEQ multiplex PCR. The sample has under 150,000 clones; around 73% are singletons. Sequences were obtained from PBMCs. The receptor's source is a woman in her thirties in good health and CMV-seropositive. The chain is built from TRBV10-3 and TRBJ2-2, with 7 bases lining up with TRBD1. CDR3 loop: CAISQGVNTGELFF. As DNA, the CDR3 is TGTGCCATTTCGCAGGGGGTGAACACCGGGGAGCTGTTTTTT.